The 7 T cell receptor beta chains presented below share a single source sample, sequenced in a study of CD8+CD57+ T cells in acquired aplastic anemia. TCR beta VDJ and CDR3 profiles were obtained from a genomic DNA template. TCRdb reprocessed the reads with MiXCR, giving one entry per CDR3 protein. The sample has about 210,000 distinct CDR3 sequences, around 63% seen once; the top ten hold around 28%. Material for sequencing was sorted CD4+, CD8+, or CD8+CD57+ T cells (not recorded which) from PBMCs. All receptors derive from a human donor in good health.

V gene TRBV7-3 combines with J gene TRBJ2-3, with D perhaps TRBD2 (6 bases). The germline V gene encodes CDR1 SGHTA and CDR2 FQGTGA. The CDR3 sequence is 14 residues long. V lost 6 bases, J lost 11 bases, and 21 bases lay in between. The chain's CDR3 is CASRDKRGVGEQYF. Here the CDR3 DNA reads TGTGCCAGCAGGGACAAGCGCGGGGTGGGGGAGCAGTATTTT.

This clonotype was observed at least ten times. The rearrangement uses TRBV7-8 and TRBJ1-6, with 7 nucleotides matching TRBD1. The V gene's germline CDR1 is SGHVS and CDR2 FQNEAQ. The CDR3 consists of 15 residues. V lost 5 bases and J lost 8; bases outside the gene matches: 9. In DNA, the CDR3 is TGTGCCAGCAGCCCCTTGACAGGGAATCATTCACCCCTCCACTTT. It codes for CASSPLTGNHSPLHF.

This clonotype was recorded only once. This sequence joins TRBV24-1 and TRBJ2-7; D ambiguous. CDR1 and CDR2 from the germline V gene are KGHDR and SFDVKD. The CDR3 is 15 residues long. The V and J ends lost 0 bases and 2 bases respectively, with 10 bases between them. This chain's CDR3 is CATSDLAVPPYEQYF. The DNA of the CDR3 is TGTGCCACCAGTGATTTGGCAGTCCCCCCCTACGAGCAGTACTTC.

The V gene is TRBV20-1, the J gene TRBJ2-2; 11 bases are shared with TRBD1. This CDR3 contains 15 residues. The germline CDR1 and CDR2 sequences are DFQATT and SNEGSKA (reference sequence). The V and J ends lost 5 bases and 6 bases, in that order; junction bases with no gene match: 8. CDR3 DNA sequence: TGCAGTGCTGGACGGACAGGGGGCGCGTCCGGGGAGCTGTTTTTT. Its protein product is CSAGRTGGASGELFF.

This clonotype has a count of ten or more. This chain uses TRBV5-1 with TRBJ1-1, with D possibly matching TRBD1 (6 bases). This CDR3 contains 15 residues. The germline V gene has CDR1 SGHRS and CDR2 YFSETQ. Deletions cut 3 bases from V and 11 bases from J, with 23 bases between. Here the CDR3 DNA reads TGCGCCAGCAGCTCGCTTGCCGGGGGCGTGGATGCCGCTTTCTTT. Protein product: CASSSLAGGVDAAFF.

V and J are TRBV7-3 and TRBJ1-6; D ambiguous. Germline V gene sequence: CDR1 SGHTA, CDR2 FQGTGA. V dropped 0 bases and J dropped 8 bases, with 5 bases sitting between them. The CDR3 has 13 amino acids. As DNA, the CDR3 is TGTGCCAGCAGCTTAACGCAGGATTCACCCCTCCACTTT. It codes for CASSLTQDSPLHF.

This clonotype has only a few counts. The chain links TRBV18 to TRBJ2-3; D call uncertain. The V gene's germline CDR1 is KGHSH and CDR2 LQKENI. The CDR3 is 15 amino acids. Trimming removed 2 bases from V and 1 base from J, with 10 bases in between. CDR3 residues: CASSPTRAGTDTQYF. The CDR3 bases are TGTGCCAGCTCACCAACCCGCGCGGGCACAGATACGCAGTATTTT.